A few counts support the clone carrying this T cell receptor beta chain. The CDR3 has 19 residues. CDR1 is LNHDA and CDR2 is SQIVND in the germline V gene (reference sequence). V lost 6 bases, J lost 6 bases, and 23 bases stayed unmatched. This sample was taken from a study of blood T cell repertoires in COVID-19. Overall study context: Samples taken during acute and convalescent COVID-19 were collected in the United States, Italy and Spain.

In the original analysis: Amplification from reference gene primers served as the basis for estimated nucleated cell counts. The table came from immunoSEQ multiplex PCR; TCRdb's copy has only in-frame clones and leaves some out. The V and J calls and clone size come from that table; D and trimming were worked out from the DNA. This sample yields tens of thousands of clones, of which more than 75% are seen a single time; 5.8% belongs to the top ten. Cohort placement rested on clinical history that participants reported themselves. The sequence was collected from a woman between 45 and 60 years old with acute COVID-19. This chain links TRBV19 with TRBJ1-2, with 9 bases lining up with TRBD1. Sequenced sample: PBMCs or T cells enriched from blood (not recorded which). The CDR3 sequence: CASSPRIGTGTALGNGYTF. The DNA of the CDR3 is TGTGCCAGTAGCCCACGTATCGGGACAGGGACGGCTCTGGGGAATGGCTACACCTTC.